Listed below are T cell receptor beta chains from one sample, sequenced in a study of sequential checkpoint blockade in melanoma. Profiled with immunoSEQ multiplex PCR; TCRdb holds only in-frame clones, not every one. The sample has 34,000 or so clones, approximately 81% seen once. The material sequenced was CD8+ T cells sorted from blood (inferred from file names), taken from a patient given nivolumab and ipilimumab in sequence. These receptors all stem from a human donor with melanoma. CDR3s include the opening cysteine and the closing phenylalanine or tryptophan. A D gene is named only where the DNA matches it firmly. The size field is filled for only some rows; it gives once, few, many or a size class.

TRBJ2-3 . TRBV29-1 TRBD2 CSVASGRATDTQYF TGCAGCGTTGCGAGCGGGAGGGCAACAGATACGCAGTATTTT
TRBJ2-7 . TRBV29-1 . CSVRGGSLSYEQYF TGCAGCGTTCGTGGCGGATCACTATCCTACGAGCAGTACTTC
TRBJ2-2 . TRBV27 . CASSPAGGQYTGELFF TGTGCCAGCAGTCCGGCGGGGGGACAGTACACCGGGGAGCTGTTTTTT
TRBJ1-2 . TRBV13 . CASISRIRGYGYTF TGTGCCAGCATTAGCCGGATTCGAGGGTATGGCTACACCTTC
TRBJ2-2 . TRBV2 TRBD1 CASSDFGGTGANTGELFF TGTGCCAGCAGTGATTTCGGCGGGACAGGGGCCAACACCGGGGAGCTGTTTTTT
TRBJ2-7 . TRBV18 . CASSPELEGYEQYF TGTGCCAGCTCACCAGAATTGGAGGGGTACGAGCAGTACTTC
TRBJ2-2 . TRBV14 . CASSQGLDGELFF TGTGCCAGCAGCCAAGGGCTTGACGGGGAGCTGTTTTTT
TRBJ1-6 few TRBV7-9 . CASRSGYPNSPLHF TGTGCCAGCAGGTCAGGGTATCCCAATTCACCCCTCCACTTT
TRBJ2-5 . TRBV4-3 TRBD1 CASSQDRGQGRWEQYF TGCGCCAGCAGCCAAGATAGGGGACAGGGGCGTTGGGAGCAGTACTTC
TRBJ1-1 . TRBV27 . CASSLSAGARTEAFF TGTGCCAGCAGTTTATCGGCGGGGGCAAGGACTGAAGCTTTCTTT
TRBJ1-1 . TRBV6-6 TRBD1 CASSYTDRGLPEAFF TGTGCCAGCAGTTACACTGACAGGGGGCTTCCTGAAGCTTTCTTT
TRBJ2-1 once TRBV10-1 . CASICHRGGDEQFF TGCGCCAGCATTTGTCACAGGGGGGGGGATGAGCAGTTCTTC
TRBJ2-1 . TRBV19 TRBD2 CASTGGGSYNEQFF TGTGCCAGTACCGGCGGGGGCTCCTACAATGAGCAGTTCTTC
TRBJ2-1 . TRBV27 . CASSIQTAYNEQFF TGTGCCAGCAGTATCCAGACAGCCTACAATGAGCAGTTCTTC
TRBJ2-5 . TRBV6-5 . CASSYLGEETQYF TGTGCCAGCAGTTACTTGGGAGAAGAGACCCAGTACTTC
TRBJ2-2 few TRBV7-2 . CASSPYLMRGRMTGELFF TGTGCCAGCAGCCCATACCTTATGCGGGGGCGAATGACCGGGGAGCTGTTTTTT
TRBJ1-4 . TRBV10-1 . CASSENRRNEKLFF TGCGCCAGCAGTGAGAACAGGCGGAATGAAAAACTGTTTTTT